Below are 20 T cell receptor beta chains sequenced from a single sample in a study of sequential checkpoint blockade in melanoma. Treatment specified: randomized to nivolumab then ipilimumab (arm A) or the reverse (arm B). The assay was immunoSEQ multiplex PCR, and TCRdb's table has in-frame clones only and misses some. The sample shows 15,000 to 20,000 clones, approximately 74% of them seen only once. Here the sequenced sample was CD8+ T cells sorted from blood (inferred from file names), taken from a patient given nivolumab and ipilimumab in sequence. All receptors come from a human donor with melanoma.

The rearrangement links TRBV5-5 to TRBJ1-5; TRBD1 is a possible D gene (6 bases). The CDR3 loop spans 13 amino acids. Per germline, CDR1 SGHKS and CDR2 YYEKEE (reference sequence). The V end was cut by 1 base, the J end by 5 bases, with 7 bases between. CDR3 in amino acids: CASSLKGDQPQHF. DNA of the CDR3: TGTGCCAGCAGCTTGAAGGGGGATCAGCCCCAGCATTTT.

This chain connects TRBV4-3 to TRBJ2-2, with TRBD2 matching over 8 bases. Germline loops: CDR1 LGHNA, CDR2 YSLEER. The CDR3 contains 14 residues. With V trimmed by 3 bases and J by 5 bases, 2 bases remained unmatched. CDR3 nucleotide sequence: TGCGCCAGCAGCCATAAGCGGGGGACCGGGGAGCTGTTTTTT. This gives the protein CASSHKRGTGELFF.

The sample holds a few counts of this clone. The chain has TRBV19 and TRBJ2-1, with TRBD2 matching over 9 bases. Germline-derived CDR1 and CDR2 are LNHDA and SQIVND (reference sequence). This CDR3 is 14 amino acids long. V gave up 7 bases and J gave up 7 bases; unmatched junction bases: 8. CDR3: CASKVAGVGNEQFF. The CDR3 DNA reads TGTGCCAGTAAGGTAGCGGGGGTGGGGAATGAGCAGTTCTTC.

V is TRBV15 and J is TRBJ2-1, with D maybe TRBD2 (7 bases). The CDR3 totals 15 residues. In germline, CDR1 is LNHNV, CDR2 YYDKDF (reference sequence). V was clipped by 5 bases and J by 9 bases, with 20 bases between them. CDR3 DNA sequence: TGTGCCACCAGCTGGAAAAGGGGGGGCCCTCCTGAGCAGTTCTTC. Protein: CATSWKRGGPPEQFF.

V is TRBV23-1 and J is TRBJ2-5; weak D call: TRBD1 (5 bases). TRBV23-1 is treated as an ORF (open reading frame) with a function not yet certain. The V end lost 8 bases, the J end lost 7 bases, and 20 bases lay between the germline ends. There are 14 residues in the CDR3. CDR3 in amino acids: CASEPARPQGTQYF. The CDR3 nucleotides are TGCGCCAGCGAGCCCGCGAGGCCTCAGGGGACCCAGTACTTC.

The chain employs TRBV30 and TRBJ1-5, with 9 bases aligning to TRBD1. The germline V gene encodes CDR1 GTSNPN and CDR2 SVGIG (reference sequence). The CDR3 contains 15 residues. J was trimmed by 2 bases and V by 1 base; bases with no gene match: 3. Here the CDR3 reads CAWSERDRGNQPQHF. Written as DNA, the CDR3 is TGTGCCTGGAGTGAAAGGGACAGGGGCAATCAGCCCCAGCATTTT. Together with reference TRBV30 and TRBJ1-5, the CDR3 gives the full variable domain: SQTIHQWPATLVQPVGSPLSLECTVEGTSNPNLYWYRQAAGRGLQLLFYSVGIGQISSEVPQNLSASRPQDRQFILSSKKLLLSDSGFYLCAWSERDRGNQPQHFGDGTRLSIL.

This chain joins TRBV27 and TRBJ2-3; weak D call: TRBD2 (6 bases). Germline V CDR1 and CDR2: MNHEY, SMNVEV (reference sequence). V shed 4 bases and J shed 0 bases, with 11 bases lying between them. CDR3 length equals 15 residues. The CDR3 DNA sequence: TGTGCCAGCAGTTCGCGGGACGGAAGCACAGATACGCAGTATTTT. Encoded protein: CASSSRDGSTDTQYF.

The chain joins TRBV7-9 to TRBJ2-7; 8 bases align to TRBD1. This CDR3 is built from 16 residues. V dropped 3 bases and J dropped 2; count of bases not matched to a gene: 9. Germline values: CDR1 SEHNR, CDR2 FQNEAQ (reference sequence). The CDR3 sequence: CASSFGRDRPTYEQYF. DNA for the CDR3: TGTGCCAGCAGCTTCGGCCGGGACAGGCCAACCTACGAGCAGTACTTC.

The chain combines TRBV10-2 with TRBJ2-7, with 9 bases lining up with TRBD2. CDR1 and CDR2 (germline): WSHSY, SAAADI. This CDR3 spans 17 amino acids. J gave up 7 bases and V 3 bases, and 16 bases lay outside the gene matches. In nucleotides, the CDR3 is TGCGCCAGCAGTGATAGTGGTGCGGGAGGGCCCCGGCGAGAGCAGTACTTC. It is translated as CASSDSGAGGPRREQYF.

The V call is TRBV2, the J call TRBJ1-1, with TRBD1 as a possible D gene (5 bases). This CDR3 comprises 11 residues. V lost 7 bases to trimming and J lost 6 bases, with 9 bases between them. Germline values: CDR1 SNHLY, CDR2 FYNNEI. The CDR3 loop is CASIRGAEAFF. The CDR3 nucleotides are TGTGCCAGCATTAGGGGCGCTGAAGCTTTCTTT. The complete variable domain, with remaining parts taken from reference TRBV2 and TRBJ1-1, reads EPEVTQTPSHQVTQMGQEVILRCVPISNHLYFYWYRQILGQKVEFLVSFYNNEISEKSEIFDDQFSVERPDGSNFTLKIRSTKLEDSAMYFCASIRGAEAFFGQGTRLTVV.

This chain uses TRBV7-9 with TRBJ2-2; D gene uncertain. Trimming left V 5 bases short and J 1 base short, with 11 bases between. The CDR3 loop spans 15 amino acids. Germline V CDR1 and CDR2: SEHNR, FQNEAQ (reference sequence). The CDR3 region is CASSPDLENTGELFF. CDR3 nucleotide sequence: TGTGCCAGCAGCCCCGACCTAGAGAACACCGGGGAGCTGTTTTTT.

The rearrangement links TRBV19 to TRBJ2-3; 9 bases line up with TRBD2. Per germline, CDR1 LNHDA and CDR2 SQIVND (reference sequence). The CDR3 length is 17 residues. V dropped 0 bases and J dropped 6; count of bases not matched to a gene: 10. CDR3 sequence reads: CASSIDWAGGPRDTQYF. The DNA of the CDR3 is TGTGCCAGTAGTATAGACTGGGCGGGGGGGCCAAGGGATACGCAGTATTTT.

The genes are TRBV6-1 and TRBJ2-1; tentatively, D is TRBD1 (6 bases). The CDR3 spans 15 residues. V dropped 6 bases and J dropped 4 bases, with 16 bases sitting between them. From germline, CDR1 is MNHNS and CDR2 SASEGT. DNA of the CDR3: TGTGCCAGCAGAAGGGGGACCGAGTATTACAATGAGCAGTTCTTC. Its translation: CASRRGTEYYNEQFF.

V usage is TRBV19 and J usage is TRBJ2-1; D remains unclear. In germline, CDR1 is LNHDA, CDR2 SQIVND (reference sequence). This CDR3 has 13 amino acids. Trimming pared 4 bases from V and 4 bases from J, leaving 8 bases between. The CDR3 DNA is TGTGCCAGTAGTACCCAGGTATACAATGAGCAGTTCTTC. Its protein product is CASSTQVYNEQFF.

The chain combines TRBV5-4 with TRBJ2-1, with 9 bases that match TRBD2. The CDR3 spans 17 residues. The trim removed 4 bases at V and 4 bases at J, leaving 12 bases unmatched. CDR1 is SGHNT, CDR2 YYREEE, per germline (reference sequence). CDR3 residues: CASSIPTIAGGYNEQFF. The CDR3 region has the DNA TGTGCCAGCAGCATACCTACGATTGCGGGGGGGTACAATGAGCAGTTCTTC.

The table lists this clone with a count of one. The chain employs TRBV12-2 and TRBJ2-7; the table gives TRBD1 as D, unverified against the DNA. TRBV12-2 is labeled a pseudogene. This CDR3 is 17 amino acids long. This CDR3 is CASRLYETGISSYEQYF. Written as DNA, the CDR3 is TGTGCAAGTCGCTTATACGAGACAGGGATCAGCTCCTACGAGCAGTACTTC.

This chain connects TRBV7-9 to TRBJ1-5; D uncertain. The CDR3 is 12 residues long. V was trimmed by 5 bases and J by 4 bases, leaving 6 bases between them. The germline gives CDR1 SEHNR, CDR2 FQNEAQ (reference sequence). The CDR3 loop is CASSTINQPQHF. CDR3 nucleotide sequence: TGTGCCAGCAGCACAATAAATCAGCCCCAGCATTTT.

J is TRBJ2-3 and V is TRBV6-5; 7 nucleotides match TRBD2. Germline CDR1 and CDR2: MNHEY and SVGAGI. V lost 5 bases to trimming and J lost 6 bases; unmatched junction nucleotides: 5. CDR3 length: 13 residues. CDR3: CASSPGGADTQYF. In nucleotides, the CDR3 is TGTGCCAGCAGTCCGGGGGGAGCGGATACGCAGTATTTT.

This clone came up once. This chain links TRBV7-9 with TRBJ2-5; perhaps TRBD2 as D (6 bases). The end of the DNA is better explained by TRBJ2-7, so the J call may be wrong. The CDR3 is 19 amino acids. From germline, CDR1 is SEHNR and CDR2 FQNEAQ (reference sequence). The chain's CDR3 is CASSLASGESFLFPYEQYF. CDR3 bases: TGTGCCAGCAGCTTAGCTTCGGGGGAATCCTTCCTTTTTCCCTACGAGCAGTACTTC.

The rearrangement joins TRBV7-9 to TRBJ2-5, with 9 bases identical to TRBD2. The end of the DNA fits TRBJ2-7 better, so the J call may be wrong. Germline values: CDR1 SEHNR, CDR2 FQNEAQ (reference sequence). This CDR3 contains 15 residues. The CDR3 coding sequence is TGTGCCAGCAGCCCACGGACTAGCGTTGCCTACGAGCAGTACTTC. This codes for CASSPRTSVAYEQYF.